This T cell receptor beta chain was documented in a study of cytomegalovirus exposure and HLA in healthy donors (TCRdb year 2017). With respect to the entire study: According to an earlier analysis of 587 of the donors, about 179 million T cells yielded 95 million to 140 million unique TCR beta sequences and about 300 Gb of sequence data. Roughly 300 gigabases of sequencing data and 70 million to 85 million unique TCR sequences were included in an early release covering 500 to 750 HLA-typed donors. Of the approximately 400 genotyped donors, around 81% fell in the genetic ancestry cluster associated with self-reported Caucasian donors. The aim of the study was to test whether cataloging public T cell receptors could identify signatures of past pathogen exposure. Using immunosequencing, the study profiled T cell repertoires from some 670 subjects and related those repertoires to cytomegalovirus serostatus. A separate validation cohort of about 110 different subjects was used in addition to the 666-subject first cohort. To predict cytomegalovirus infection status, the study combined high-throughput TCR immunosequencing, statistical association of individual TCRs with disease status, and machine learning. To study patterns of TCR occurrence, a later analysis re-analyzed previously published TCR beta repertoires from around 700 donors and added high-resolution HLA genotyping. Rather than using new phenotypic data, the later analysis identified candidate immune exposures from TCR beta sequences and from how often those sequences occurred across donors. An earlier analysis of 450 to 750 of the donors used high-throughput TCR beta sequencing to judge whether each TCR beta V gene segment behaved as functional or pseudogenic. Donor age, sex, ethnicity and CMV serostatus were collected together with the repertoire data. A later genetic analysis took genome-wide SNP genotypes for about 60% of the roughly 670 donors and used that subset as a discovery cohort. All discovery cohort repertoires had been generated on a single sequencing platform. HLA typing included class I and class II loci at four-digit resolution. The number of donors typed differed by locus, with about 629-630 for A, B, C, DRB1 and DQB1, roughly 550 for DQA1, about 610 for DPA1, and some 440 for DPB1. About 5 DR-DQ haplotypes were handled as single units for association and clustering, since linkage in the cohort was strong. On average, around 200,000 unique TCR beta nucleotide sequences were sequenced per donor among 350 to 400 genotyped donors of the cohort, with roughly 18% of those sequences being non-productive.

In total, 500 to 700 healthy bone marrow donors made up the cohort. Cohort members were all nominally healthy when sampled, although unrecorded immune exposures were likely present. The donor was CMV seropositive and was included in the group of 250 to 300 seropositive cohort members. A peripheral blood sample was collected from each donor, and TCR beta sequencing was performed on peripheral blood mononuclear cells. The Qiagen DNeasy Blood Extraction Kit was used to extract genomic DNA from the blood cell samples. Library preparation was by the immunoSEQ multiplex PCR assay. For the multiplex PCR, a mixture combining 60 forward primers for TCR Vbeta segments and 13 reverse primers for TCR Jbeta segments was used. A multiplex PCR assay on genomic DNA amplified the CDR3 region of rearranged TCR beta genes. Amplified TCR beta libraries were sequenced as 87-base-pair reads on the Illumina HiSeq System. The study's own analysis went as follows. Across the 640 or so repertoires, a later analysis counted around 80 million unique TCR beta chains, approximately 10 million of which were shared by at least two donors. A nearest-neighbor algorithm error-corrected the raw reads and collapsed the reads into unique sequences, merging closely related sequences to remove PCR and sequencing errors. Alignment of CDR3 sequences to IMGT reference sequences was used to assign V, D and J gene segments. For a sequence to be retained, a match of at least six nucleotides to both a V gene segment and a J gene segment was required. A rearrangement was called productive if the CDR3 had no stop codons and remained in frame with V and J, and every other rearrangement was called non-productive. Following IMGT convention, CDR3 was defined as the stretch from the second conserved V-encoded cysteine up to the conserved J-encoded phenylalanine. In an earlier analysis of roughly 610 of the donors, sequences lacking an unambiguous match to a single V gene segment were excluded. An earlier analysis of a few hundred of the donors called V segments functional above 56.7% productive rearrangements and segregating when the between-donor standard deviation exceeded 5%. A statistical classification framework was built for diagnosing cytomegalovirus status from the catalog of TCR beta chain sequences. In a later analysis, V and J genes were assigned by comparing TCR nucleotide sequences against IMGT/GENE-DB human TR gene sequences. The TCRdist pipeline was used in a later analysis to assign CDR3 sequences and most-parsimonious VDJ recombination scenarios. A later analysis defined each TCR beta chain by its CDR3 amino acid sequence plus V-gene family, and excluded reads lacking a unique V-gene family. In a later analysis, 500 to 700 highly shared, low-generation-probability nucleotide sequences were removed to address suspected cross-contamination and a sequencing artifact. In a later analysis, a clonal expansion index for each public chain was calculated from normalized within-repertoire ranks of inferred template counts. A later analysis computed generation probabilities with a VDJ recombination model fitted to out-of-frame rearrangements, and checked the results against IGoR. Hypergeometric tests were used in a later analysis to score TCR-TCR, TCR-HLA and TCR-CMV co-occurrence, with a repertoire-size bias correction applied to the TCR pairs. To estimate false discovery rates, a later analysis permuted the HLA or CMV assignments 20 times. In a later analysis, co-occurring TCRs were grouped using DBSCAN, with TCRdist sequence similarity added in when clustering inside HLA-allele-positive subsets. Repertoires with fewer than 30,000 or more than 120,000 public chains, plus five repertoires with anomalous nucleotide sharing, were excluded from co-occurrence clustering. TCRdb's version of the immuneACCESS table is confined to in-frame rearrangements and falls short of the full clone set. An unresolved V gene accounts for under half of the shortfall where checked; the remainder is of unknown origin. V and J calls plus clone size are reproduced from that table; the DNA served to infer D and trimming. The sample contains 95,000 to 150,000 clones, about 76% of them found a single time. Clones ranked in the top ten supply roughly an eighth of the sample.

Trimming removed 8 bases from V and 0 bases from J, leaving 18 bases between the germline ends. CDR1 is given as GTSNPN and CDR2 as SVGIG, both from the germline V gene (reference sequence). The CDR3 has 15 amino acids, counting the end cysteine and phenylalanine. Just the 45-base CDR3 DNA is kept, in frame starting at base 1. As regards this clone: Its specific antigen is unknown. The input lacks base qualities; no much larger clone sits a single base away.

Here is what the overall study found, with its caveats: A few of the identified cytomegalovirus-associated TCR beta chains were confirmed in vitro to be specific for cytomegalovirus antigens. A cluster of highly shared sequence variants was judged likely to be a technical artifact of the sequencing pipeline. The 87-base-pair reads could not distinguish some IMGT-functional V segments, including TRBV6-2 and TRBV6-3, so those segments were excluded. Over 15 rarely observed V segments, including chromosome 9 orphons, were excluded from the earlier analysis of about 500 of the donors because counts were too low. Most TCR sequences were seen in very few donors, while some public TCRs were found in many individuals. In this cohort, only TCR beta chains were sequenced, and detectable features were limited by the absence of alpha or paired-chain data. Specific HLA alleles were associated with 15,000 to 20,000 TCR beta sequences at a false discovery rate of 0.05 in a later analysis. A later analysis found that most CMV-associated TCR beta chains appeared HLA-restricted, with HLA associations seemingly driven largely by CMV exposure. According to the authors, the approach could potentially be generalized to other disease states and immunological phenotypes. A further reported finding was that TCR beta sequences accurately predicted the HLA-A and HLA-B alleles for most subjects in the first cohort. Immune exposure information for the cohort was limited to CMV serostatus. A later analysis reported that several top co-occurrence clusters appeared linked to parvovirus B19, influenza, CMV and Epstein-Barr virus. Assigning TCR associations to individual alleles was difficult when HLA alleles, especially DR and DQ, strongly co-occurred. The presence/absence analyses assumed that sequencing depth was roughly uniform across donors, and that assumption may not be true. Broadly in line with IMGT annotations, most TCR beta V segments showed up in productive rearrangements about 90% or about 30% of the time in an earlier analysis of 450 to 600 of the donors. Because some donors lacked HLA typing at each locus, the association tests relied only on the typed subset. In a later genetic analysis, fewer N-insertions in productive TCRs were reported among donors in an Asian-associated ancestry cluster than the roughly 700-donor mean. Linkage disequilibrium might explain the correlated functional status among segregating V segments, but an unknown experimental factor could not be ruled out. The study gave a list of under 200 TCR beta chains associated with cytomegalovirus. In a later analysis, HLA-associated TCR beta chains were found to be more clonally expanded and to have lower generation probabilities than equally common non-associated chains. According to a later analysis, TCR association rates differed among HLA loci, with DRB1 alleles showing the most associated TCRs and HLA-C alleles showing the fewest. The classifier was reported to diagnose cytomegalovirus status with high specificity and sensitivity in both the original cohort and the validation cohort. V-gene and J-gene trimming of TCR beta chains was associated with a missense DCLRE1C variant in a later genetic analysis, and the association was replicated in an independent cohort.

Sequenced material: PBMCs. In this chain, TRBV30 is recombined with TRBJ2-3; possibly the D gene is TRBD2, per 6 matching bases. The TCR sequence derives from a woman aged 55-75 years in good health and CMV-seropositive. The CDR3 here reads CAGAGQPESTDTQYF. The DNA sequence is TGTGCCGGGGCGGGGCAGCCGGAAAGCACAGATACGCAGTATTTT.